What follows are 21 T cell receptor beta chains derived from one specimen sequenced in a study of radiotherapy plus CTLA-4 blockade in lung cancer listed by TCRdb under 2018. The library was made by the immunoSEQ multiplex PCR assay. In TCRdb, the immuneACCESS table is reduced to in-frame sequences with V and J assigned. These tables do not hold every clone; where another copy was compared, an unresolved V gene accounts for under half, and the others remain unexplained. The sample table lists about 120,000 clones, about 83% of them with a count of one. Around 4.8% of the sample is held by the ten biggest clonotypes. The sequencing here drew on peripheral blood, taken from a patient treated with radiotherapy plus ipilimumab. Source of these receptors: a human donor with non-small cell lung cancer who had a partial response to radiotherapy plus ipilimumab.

CDR3 bases: TGTGCCACCCGGGGGGCAGGGAACTTTGATAGCAATCAGCCCCAGCATTTT. Amino acid sequence: CATRGAGNFDSNQPQHF. J is TRBJ1-5 and V is TRBV10-3, with D perhaps TRBD1 (6 bases). The CDR3 sequence is 17 residues long. Germline-derived CDR1 and CDR2 are ENHRY and SYGVKD. Deletions cut 10 bases from V and 0 bases from J, with 22 bases between.

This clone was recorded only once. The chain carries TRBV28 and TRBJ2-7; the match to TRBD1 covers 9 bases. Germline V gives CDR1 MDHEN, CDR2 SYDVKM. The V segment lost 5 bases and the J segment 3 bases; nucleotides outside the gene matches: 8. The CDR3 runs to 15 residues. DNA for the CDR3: TGTGCCAGCAGTGCCGGGACAGGGAGGGGCTACGAGCAGTACTTC. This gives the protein CASSAGTGRGYEQYF.

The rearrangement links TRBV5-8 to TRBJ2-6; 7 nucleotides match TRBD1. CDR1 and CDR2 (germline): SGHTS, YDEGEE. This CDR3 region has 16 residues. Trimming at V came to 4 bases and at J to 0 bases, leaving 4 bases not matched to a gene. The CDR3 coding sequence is TGTGCCAGCAGCCGGGACAGCGTCTCTGGGGCCAACGTCCTGACTTTC. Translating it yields CASSRDSVSGANVLTF.

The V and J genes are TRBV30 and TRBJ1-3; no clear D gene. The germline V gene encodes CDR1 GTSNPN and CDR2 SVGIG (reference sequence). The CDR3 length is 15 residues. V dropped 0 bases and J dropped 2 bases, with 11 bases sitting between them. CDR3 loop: CAWSVSGIPGNTIYF. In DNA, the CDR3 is TGTGCCTGGAGTGTTTCGGGTATCCCTGGAAACACCATATATTTT. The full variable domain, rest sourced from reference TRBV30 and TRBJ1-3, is SQTIHQWPATLVQPVGSPLSLECTVEGTSNPNLYWYRQAAGRGLQLLFYSVGIGQISSEVPQNLSASRPQDRQFILSSKKLLLSDSGFYLCAWSVSGIPGNTIYFGEGSWLTVV.

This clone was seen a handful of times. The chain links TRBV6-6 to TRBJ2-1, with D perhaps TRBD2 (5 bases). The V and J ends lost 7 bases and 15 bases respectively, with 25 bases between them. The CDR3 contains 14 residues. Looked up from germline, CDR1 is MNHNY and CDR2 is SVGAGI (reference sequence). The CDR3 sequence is CASKETNSPLELFF. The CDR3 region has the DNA TGTGCCAGCAAGGAGACTAATTCGCCTTTGGAGTTGTTCTTC.

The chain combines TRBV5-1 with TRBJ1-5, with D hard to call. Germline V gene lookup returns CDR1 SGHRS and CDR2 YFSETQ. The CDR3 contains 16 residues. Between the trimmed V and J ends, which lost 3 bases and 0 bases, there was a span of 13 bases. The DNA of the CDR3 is TGCGCCAGCAGCTCTGGAGGCAGCTATAGCAATCAGCCCCAGCATTTT. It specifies CASSSGGSYSNQPQHF.

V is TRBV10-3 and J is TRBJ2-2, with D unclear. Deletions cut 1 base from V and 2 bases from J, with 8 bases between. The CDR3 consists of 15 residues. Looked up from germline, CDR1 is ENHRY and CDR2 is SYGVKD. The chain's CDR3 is CAISEWAANTGELFF. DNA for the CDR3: TGTGCCATCAGTGAGTGGGCAGCAAACACCGGGGAGCTGTTTTTT.

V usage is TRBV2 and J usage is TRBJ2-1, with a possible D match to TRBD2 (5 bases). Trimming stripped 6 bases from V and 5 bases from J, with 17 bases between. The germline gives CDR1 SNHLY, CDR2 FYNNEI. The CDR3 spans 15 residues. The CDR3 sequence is CASSAVLAGDNEQFF. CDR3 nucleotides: TGTGCCAGCAGCGCGGTTCTGGCGGGCGACAATGAGCAGTTCTTC.

Here the CDR3 reads CASSLFFAGNQPQHF. The CDR3 bases are TGTGCCAGCAGCTTATTCTTTGCAGGGAATCAGCCCCAGCATTTT. The V call is TRBV6-5, the J call TRBJ1-5; D possibly corresponds to TRBD1 (5 bases). Germline V gene data show CDR1 as MNHEY and CDR2 as SVGAGI. This CDR3 is built from 15 residues. V was pared by 6 bases and J by 4 bases, with 16 bases between.

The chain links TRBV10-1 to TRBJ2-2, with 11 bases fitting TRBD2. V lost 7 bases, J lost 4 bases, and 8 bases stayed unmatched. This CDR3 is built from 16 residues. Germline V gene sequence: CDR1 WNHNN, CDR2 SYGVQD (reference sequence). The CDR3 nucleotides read TGCGCCAGCACTTCCAGTAGCGGGAGGGCCACCGGGGAGCTGTTTTTT. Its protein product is CASTSSSGRATGELFF.

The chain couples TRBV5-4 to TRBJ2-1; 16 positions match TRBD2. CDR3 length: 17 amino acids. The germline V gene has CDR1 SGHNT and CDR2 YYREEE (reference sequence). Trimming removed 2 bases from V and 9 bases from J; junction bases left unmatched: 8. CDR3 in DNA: TGTGCCAGCAGCTTAGGGACTAGCGGGAGGGCGGGGTTTGAGCAGTTCTTC. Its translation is CASSLGTSGRAGFEQFF.

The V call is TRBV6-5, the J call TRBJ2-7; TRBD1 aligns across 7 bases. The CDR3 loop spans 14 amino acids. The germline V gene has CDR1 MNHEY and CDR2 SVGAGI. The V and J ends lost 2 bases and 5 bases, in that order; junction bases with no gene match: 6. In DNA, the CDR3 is TGTGCCAGCAGTTACAGGAAGGGGGCCCACGAGCAGTACTTC. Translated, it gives CASSYRKGAHEQYF.

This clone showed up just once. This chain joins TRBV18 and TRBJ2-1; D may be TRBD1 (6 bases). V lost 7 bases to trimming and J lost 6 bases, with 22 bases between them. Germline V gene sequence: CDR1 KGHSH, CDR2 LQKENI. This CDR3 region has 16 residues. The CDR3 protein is CASFRNPGHSGNEQFF. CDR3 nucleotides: TGTGCCAGCTTCCGGAATCCGGGACACTCGGGCAATGAGCAGTTCTTC.

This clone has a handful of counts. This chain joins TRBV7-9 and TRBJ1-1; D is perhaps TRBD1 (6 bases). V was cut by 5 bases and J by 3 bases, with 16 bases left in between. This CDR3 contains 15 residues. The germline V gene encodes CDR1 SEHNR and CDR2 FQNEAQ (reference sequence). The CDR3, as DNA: TGTGCCAGCAGCGGATACAGGGCGGGAGACACTGAAGCTTTCTTT. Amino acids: CASSGYRAGDTEAFF.

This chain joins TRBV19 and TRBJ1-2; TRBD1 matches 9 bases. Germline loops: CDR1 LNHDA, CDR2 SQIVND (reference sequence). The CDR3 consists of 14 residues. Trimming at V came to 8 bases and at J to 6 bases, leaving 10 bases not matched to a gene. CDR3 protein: CASYRGRGVDGYTF. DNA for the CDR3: TGTGCCAGTTACAGGGGGCGCGGAGTGGATGGCTACACCTTC.

CDR3 sequence reads: CASSDSGLSRETQYF. Here the CDR3 DNA reads TGCGCCAGCAGTGACTCGGGACTCTCCCGAGAGACCCAGTACTTC. V is TRBV10-1 and J is TRBJ2-5; D perhaps matches TRBD2 (6 bases). There are 15 residues in the CDR3. Trimming left V 3 bases short and J 4 bases short, with 15 bases between. Germline V gene sequence: CDR1 WNHNN, CDR2 SYGVQD (reference sequence).

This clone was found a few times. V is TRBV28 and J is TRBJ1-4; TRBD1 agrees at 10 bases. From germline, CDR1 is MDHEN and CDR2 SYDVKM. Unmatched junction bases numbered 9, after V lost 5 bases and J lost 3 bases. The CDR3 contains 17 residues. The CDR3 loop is CASSTWRDRGSNEKLFF. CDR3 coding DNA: TGTGCCAGCAGTACATGGCGGGACAGGGGATCTAATGAAAAACTGTTTTTT.

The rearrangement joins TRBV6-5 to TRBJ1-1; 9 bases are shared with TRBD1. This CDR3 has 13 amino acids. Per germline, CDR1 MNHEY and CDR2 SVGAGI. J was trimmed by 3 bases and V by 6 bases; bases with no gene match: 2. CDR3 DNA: TGTGCCAGCAGGAGACAGGGGGACACTGAAGCTTTCTTT. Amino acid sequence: CASRRQGDTEAFF.

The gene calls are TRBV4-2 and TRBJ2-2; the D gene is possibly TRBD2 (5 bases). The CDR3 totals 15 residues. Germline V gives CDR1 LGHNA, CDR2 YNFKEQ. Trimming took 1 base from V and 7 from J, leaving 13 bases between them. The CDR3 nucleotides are TGTGCCAGCAGCCAAGGGTCGGCGGGCGGCGGGGAGCTGTTTTTT. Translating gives CASSQGSAGGGELFF.

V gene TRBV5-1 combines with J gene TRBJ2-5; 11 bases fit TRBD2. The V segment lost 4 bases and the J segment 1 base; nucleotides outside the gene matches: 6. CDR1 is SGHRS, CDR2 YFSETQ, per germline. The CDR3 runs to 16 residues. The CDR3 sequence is CASSGSGRAVQETQYF. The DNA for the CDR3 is TGCGCCAGCAGCGGTAGCGGGAGGGCCGTCCAAGAGACCCAGTACTTC.

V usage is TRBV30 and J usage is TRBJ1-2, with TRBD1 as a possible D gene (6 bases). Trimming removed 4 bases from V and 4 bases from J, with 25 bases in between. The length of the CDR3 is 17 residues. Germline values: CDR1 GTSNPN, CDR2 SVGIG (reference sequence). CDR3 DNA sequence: TGTGCCTGGATTAGCCAGGGGTCCAAGGGCCAGGTCTATGGCTACACCTTC. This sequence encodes CAWISQGSKGQVYGYTF.